The 24 T cell receptor beta chains reported below all come from one sample, sequenced in a study of shared clonotypes between healthy human individuals. Selected positively for CCR7 and CD45RO-negative, naive CD8 cells excluded terminally differentiated effector memory CD45RA+ cells. TCRdb's copy holds only in-frame clones and misses some; the assay was immunoSEQ multiplex PCR. The sample yields about 2.1 million clones, roughly 95% seen once. The specimen was naive CD8+ T cells from PBMCs. The receptor source for this set is a man between 18 and 35 years old in good health. Some clones in this sample may be carry-over from other donors' samples.

The gene calls are TRBV13 and TRBJ2-1; 15 bases match TRBD2. The ends lost 3 bases at V and 15 bases at J; junction bases unmatched: 6. The germline V gene encodes CDR1 PRHDT and CDR2 FYEKMQ (reference sequence). The CDR3 length is 14 residues. CDR3 sequence (DNA): TGTGCCAGCAGCTTGAGGACTAGCGGGAGGGCCTGGTTCTTC. Residues: CASSLRTSGRAWFF.

V gene TRBV11-2 combines with J gene TRBJ1-1; perhaps TRBD1 as D (5 bases). CDR1 SGHAT and CDR2 FQNNGV come from the germline V gene. Trimming took off 8 bases at V and 6 bases at J, with 25 bases between the two ends. This CDR3 is 16 amino acids long. CDR3 loop: CASLPGGIRDFSEAFF. In DNA form, the CDR3 reads TGTGCCAGCTTACCCGGGGGGATCAGGGACTTTTCTGAAGCTTTCTTT.

J is TRBJ2-7 and V is TRBV6-5, with 7 nucleotides matching TRBD1. The germline CDR1 and CDR2 sequences are MNHEY and SVGAGI. With 0 bases clipped from V and 0 bases from J, the junction kept 5 bases outside the gene matches. CDR3 length equals 16 residues. The CDR3 spells CASSYSQGESSYEQYF. The DNA for the CDR3 is TGTGCCAGCAGTTACTCGCAGGGGGAAAGCTCCTACGAGCAGTACTTC.

The rearrangement joins TRBV5-1 to TRBJ2-7; the D is unclear. The CDR3 has 13 residues. Germline V CDR1 and CDR2: SGHRS, YFSETQ. V was pared by 3 bases and J by 2 bases, with 9 bases between. CDR3: CASSYYPTYEQYF. The CDR3 DNA reads TGCGCCAGCAGCTATTACCCTACCTACGAGCAGTACTTC.

The chain couples TRBV18 to TRBJ2-1; the match to TRBD2 covers 9 bases. J gave up 4 bases and V 0 bases, and 7 bases lay outside the gene matches. Germline V lookup: CDR1 KGHSH, CDR2 LQKENI. This CDR3 spans 17 amino acids. The CDR3 is CASSPPVISGSYNEQFF. The DNA for the CDR3 is TGTGCCAGCTCACCACCGGTTATTAGCGGGAGTTACAATGAGCAGTTCTTC.

This chain joins TRBV11-2 and TRBJ2-7, with a tentative D call TRBD2 (6 bases). With 4 bases removed from V and 2 bases from J, the gap between germline ends came to 15 bases. This CDR3 is built from 15 residues. Germline CDR1 SGHAT, CDR2 FQNNGV. The CDR3 here is CASSYTGTPAYEQYF. CDR3 bases: TGTGCCAGCAGCTACACCGGGACTCCCGCCTACGAGCAGTACTTC. Full variable domain (outside the CDR3, taken from reference TRBV11-2 and TRBJ2-7): EAGVAQSPRYKIIEKRQSVAFWCNPISGHATLYWYQQILGQGPKLLIQFQNNGVVDDSQLPKDRFSAERLKGVDSTLKIQPAKLEDSAVYLCASSYTGTPAYEQYFGPGTRLTVT.

The rearrangement uses TRBV9 and TRBJ2-5; D might be TRBD1 (5 bases). CDR3 size: 13 residues. CDR1 and CDR2 from the germline V gene are SGDLS and YYNGEE. Trimming removed 5 bases at V and 1 base at J, with 9 bases between. The CDR3 region is CASRGQGQETQYF. CDR3 nucleotides: TGTGCCAGCAGGGGGCAGGGCCAAGAGACCCAGTACTTC. Full variable domain (rest looked up from reference TRBV9 and TRBJ2-5): DSGVTQTPKHLITATGQRVTLRCSPRSGDLSVYWYQQSLDQGLQFLIQYYNGEERAKGNILERFSAQQFPDLHSELNLSSLELGDSALYFCASRGQGQETQYFGPGTRLLVL.

This clone was seen once. The chain recombines TRBV28 with TRBJ1-1; D is perhaps TRBD1 (5 bases). The germline V and J ends were trimmed by 2 bases and 1 base, with 8 bases remaining between them. Germline assignment: CDR1 MDHEN and CDR2 SYDVKM. The CDR3 contains 14 residues. The CDR3 loop is CASSLTRENTEAFF. In nucleotides, the CDR3 is TGTGCCAGCAGTTTAACCAGGGAGAACACTGAAGCTTTCTTT.

A note on this clone: The junction does not match germline at one end; this may be a read error. The CDR3 reads CASGLGGLGLAQETQYF. CDR3 nucleotide sequence: TGTGCTAGTGGCTTGGGAGGGTTGGGTCTGGCCCAAGAGACCCAGTACTTC. The J gene is TRBJ2-5, the V gene TRBV12-5, with TRBD2 identical over 7 bases. This CDR3 contains 17 residues. CDR1 LGHNT and CDR2 FRNRAP come from the germline V gene.

This clone was recorded a few times. This chain links TRBV5-5 with TRBJ1-1, with D uncertain. CDR3 length: 12 amino acids. V was trimmed by 5 bases and J by 3 bases, leaving 8 bases between them. Germline CDR1 SGHKS, CDR2 YYEKEE (reference sequence). DNA of the CDR3: TGTGCCAGCAGTTCTACCCACACTGAAGCTTTCTTT. Its protein product is CASSSTHTEAFF.

The genes are TRBV29-1 and TRBJ1-2; D may be TRBD1 (6 bases). Germline V gives CDR1 SQVTM, CDR2 ANQGSEA. The CDR3 has 12 amino acids. Trimming cost V 6 bases and J 5 bases, with 13 bases left between them. The CDR3 loop is CSVSDSRYGYTF. The CDR3 DNA follows: TGCAGCGTATCGGACAGTCGGTATGGCTACACCTTC.

V and J are TRBV27 and TRBJ1-1; no reliable D call. With 5 bases removed from V and 1 base from J, the gap between germline ends came to 14 bases. From germline, CDR1 is MNHEY and CDR2 SMNVEV (reference sequence). This CDR3 region has 15 residues. This chain's CDR3 is CASSPQGSWNTEAFF. DNA of the CDR3: TGTGCCAGCAGTCCCCAAGGCAGCTGGAACACTGAAGCTTTCTTT.

This chain joins TRBV10-3 and TRBJ2-2; tentatively, D is TRBD2 (5 bases). Germline V gives CDR1 ENHRY, CDR2 SYGVKD. The CDR3 totals 12 residues. CDR3: CAIAGATGELFF. CDR3 DNA: TGTGCTATCGCGGGTGCCACCGGGGAGCTGTTTTTT.

The chain uses TRBV4-1 and TRBJ2-2, with 10 bases lining up with TRBD2. J gave up 3 bases and V 1 base, and 11 bases lay outside the gene matches. CDR1 and CDR2 from the germline V gene are MGHRA and YSYEKL. The CDR3 runs 19 residues. CDR3 sequence: CASSQGWLAGVGDTGELFF. The CDR3 nucleotides read TGCGCCAGCAGCCAAGGTTGGCTAGCGGGAGTCGGCGACACCGGGGAGCTGTTTTTT.

Concerning this clone itself: The sample holds other DNA sequences that translate to the same CDR3. The chain joins TRBV9 to TRBJ2-2; weak D call: TRBD1 (6 bases). Germline loops: CDR1 SGDLS, CDR2 YYNGEE. This CDR3 region has 15 residues. V lost 0 bases to trimming and J lost 4 bases, with 10 bases between them. CDR3: CASSVGGLGTGELFF. In DNA, the CDR3 is TGTGCCAGCAGCGTAGGGGGGCTAGGCACCGGGGAGCTGTTTTTT.

Comment on this clone: The same CDR3 can be traced to other DNA sequences in this sample. V usage is TRBV7-2 and J usage is TRBJ1-4, with D unclear. The V gene lost 5 bases and the J gene lost 0 bases, with 13 bases spanning the gap. This CDR3 has 16 residues. Germline-derived CDR1 and CDR2 are SGHTA and FQGNSA. The CDR3 here is CASSLRTLATNEKLFF. The CDR3, as DNA: TGTGCCAGCAGCCTACGGACGCTGGCAACTAATGAAAAACTGTTTTTT. Using reference TRBV7-2 and TRBJ1-4 for the parts outside the CDR3, the full variable domain is GAGVSQSPSNKVTEKGKDVELRCDPISGHTALYWYRQSLGQGLEFLIYFQGNSAPDKSGLPSDRFSAERTGGSVSTLTIQRTQQEDSAVYLCASSLRTLATNEKLFFGSGTQLSVL.

The CDR3 loop is CASSLGVAAGARETQYF. The CDR3 nucleotides read TGTGCCAGCAGCTTAGGAGTCGCTGCGGGGGCCCGGGAGACCCAGTACTTC. The rearrangement joins TRBV7-9 to TRBJ2-5; a weak D match, TRBD2 (7 bases). From germline, CDR1 is SEHNR and CDR2 FQNEAQ (reference sequence). The CDR3 consists of 17 residues. The V end lost 1 base, the J end lost 5 bases, and 20 bases lay between the germline ends.

This clone has only one observation. Other DNA sequences in this sample translate to the same CDR3. This sequence joins TRBV7-9 and TRBJ2-3; 8 nucleotides match TRBD2. The CDR3 runs 16 residues. V was pared by 3 bases and J by 1 base, with 6 bases of the junction left unmatched. Germline V gene lookup returns CDR1 SEHNR and CDR2 FQNEAQ (reference sequence). The CDR3 region is CASSFRGLVRTDTQYF. The DNA of the CDR3 is TGTGCCAGCAGCTTTCGGGGACTAGTACGCACAGATACGCAGTATTTT.

The V call is TRBV7-6, the J call TRBJ2-6, with a tentative D call TRBD1 (6 bases). The CDR3 is 20 residues long. Germline CDR1 is SGHVS and CDR2 is FNYEAQ. V was trimmed by 2 bases and J by 1 base, leaving 21 bases between them. CDR3 amino acids: CASSLFADSELSSGANVLTF. CDR3 sequence (DNA): TGTGCCAGCAGCTTATTCGCGGACAGCGAGCTGAGTTCTGGGGCCAACGTCCTGACTTTC. Filled out from reference TRBV7-6 and TRBJ2-6, the complete variable domain reads GAGVSQSPRYKVTKRGQDVALRCDPISGHVSLYWYRQALGQGPEFLTYFNYEAQQDKSGLPNDRFSAERPEGSISTLTIQRTEQRDSAMYRCASSLFADSELSSGANVLTFGAGSRLTVL.

This CDR3 is CASSRAMGPTTYNEQFF. The CDR3 DNA reads TGTGCCAGCAGTAGGGCCATGGGGCCTACAACCTACAATGAGCAGTTCTTC. The genes are TRBV27 and TRBJ2-1; D is perhaps TRBD1 (5 bases). The CDR3 extends over 17 amino acids. Germline CDR1 and CDR2: MNHEY and SMNVEV (reference sequence). V was shortened by 5 bases and J by 2 bases, with 19 bases between the two germline ends.

The chain couples TRBV9 to TRBJ2-7; 10 nucleotides align to TRBD2. Germline V CDR1 and CDR2: SGDLS, YYNGEE. The CDR3 covers 18 residues. The V and J ends lost 3 bases and 7 bases, in that order; junction bases with no gene match: 19. CDR3 sequence: CASSANPTLSEREGEQYF. In nucleotides, the CDR3 is TGTGCCAGCAGCGCAAACCCTACCCTCTCGGAGCGGGAGGGGGAGCAGTACTTC.

This sequence joins TRBV7-8 and TRBJ1-1; 8 positions agree with TRBD1. Trimming at V came to 2 bases and at J to 7 bases, leaving 3 bases not matched to a gene. This CDR3 is 13 amino acids long. The germline gives CDR1 SGHVS, CDR2 FQNEAQ. CDR3 nucleotides: TGTGCCAGCAGCTTAAGGACAGGGTTTGAAGCTTTCTTT. Its translation: CASSLRTGFEAFF.

The V call is TRBV5-5, the J call TRBJ1-5; D unclear. The germline V gene encodes CDR1 SGHKS and CDR2 YYEKEE (reference sequence). The CDR3 is 14 amino acids. V was shortened by 0 bases and J by 4 bases, with 8 bases between the two germline ends. The DNA for the CDR3 is TGTGCCAGCAGCTTGGGGCAGGAGAATCAGCCCCAGCATTTT. This sequence encodes CASSLGQENQPQHF.

V gene TRBV7-3 combines with J gene TRBJ2-3; D is possibly TRBD2 (6 bases). Germline V gene lookup returns CDR1 SGHTA and CDR2 FQGTGA. The CDR3 is 15 residues long. With 5 bases removed from V and 1 base from J, the gap between germline ends came to 13 bases. CDR3 DNA: TGTGCCAGCAGCCCCGTGGGGGGAGGCACAGATACGCAGTATTTT. This gives the protein CASSPVGGGTDTQYF.